This T cell receptor (beta chain) emerged from a study of post-analysis software for immune sequencing data. Study observations and caveats: Patients carried several TRBV segments more frequently than controls did, and TRBV5-6, TRBV5-1 and TRBV20-1 were among them. Comparison with controls showed significantly lower normalized Chao1 diversity in multiple sclerosis patients.

V dropped 0 bases and J dropped 2 bases, with 12 bases sitting between them. Germline-derived CDR1 and CDR2 are SEHNR and FQNEAQ (reference sequence). The length of the CDR3 is 16 residues. Sequencing libraries made from TCR beta cDNA carried unique molecular identifiers. Out of roughly 1 to 10 million T cells, about 510,000 cDNA molecules were generated. One entry per CDR3 protein, called by TCRdb with MiXCR from the PCR reads. The sample records about 540,000 distinct CDR3 sequences, roughly 34% being singletons. The sample holds a few counts of this clonotype. Its antigen remains unidentified. The chain employs TRBV7-9 and TRBJ2-3, with unresolved D. Specimen: blood. This TCR was recovered from a girl aged 2-17 years with multiple sclerosis. CDR3 sequence (DNA): TGTGCCAGCAGCTTAGCGAAGACACTTTCCACAGATACGCAGTATTTT. It is translated as CASSLAKTLSTDTQYF.